A single sample gave rise to the 2 T cell receptor beta chains below, sequenced in a study of T cell changes during pregnancy in multiple sclerosis. TCRdb keeps only in-frame clones here, not all; method: immunoSEQ multiplex PCR. This sample yields 95,000 to 110,000 clones, of which roughly 92% are seen a single time; 0.75% to 0.95% belongs to the top ten. The sequenced sample was peripheral blood, obtained after pregnancy. The receptor source for this set is a female donor with multiple sclerosis, enrolled in a pregnancy study.

The chain recombines TRBV2 with TRBJ1-5; TRBD1 might be the D (6 bases). V was cut by 8 bases and J by 3 bases, with 11 bases left in between. This CDR3 comprises 13 residues. Germline V gene lookup returns CDR1 SNHLY and CDR2 FYNNEI. The CDR3 bases are TGTGCCAGCTCGACAGGAAACAATCAGCCCCAGCATTTT. It yields the protein CASSTGNNQPQHF.

J is TRBJ2-7 and V is TRBV9; TRBD2 might be the D (6 bases). Trimming took off 4 bases at V and 0 bases at J, with 14 bases between the two ends. The V gene's germline CDR1 is SGDLS and CDR2 YYNGEE. This CDR3 contains 15 residues. The CDR3 here is CASSSTSLFSYEQYF. The CDR3 DNA reads as TGTGCCAGCAGCTCCACTAGCCTCTTCTCCTACGAGCAGTACTTC. The variable domain in full, with the rest retrieved from reference TRBV9 and TRBJ2-7, is DSGVTQTPKHLITATGQRVTLRCSPRSGDLSVYWYQQSLDQGLQFLIQYYNGEERAKGNILERFSAQQFPDLHSELNLSSLELGDSALYFCASSSTSLFSYEQYFGPGTRLTVT.